Presented here are 26 T cell receptor beta chains from one specimen sequenced in a study of cytomegalovirus exposure and HLA in healthy donors. PCR involved 60 Vbeta and 13 Jbeta primers. Only in-frame clones appear in the TCRdb table, and some are missing; sequencing was by immunoSEQ multiplex PCR. The sample holds approximately 100,000 clones, 60% to 85% seen once. Sequencing was carried out using PBMCs. These receptor sequences come from a man between 60 and 75 years old in good health and CMV-seropositive.

This chain connects TRBV6-1 to TRBJ1-5; D not resolved. Germline-derived CDR1 and CDR2 are MNHNS and SASEGT. The CDR3 extends over 14 amino acids. With 7 bases removed from V and 0 bases from J, the gap between germline ends came to 10 bases. The CDR3 reads CASITGVSNQPQHF. In DNA, the CDR3 is TGTGCCAGCATTACCGGAGTTAGCAATCAGCCCCAGCATTTT.

This rearrangement joins TRBV6-6 to TRBJ1-1; D unresolved. Germline CDR1 MNHNY, CDR2 SVGAGI (reference sequence). V was shortened by 7 bases and J by 4 bases, with 10 bases between the two germline ends. There are 12 residues in the CDR3. The CDR3 region has the DNA TGTGCCAGCATGGGGAGGATCACTGAAGCTTTCTTT. This gives the protein CASMGRITEAFF.

Of note for this clone: The junction differs from germline at one of its ends, possibly a read error. V and J are TRBV7-7 and TRBJ2-1; 8 bases are shared with TRBD2. Looked up from germline, CDR1 is SSHAT and CDR2 is FNYEAQ (reference sequence). The CDR3 sequence is 16 residues long. The CDR3 DNA reads TGTGCTAGCAGCTTAGGACTAGCTGCAACCTACAATGAGCAGTTCTTC. This codes for CASSLGLAATYNEQFF.

The V gene is TRBV15, the J gene TRBJ1-2; TRBD1 aligns across 8 bases. Trimming removed 3 bases from V and 2 bases from J; junction bases left unmatched: 5. The length of the CDR3 is 15 residues. The germline gives CDR1 LNHNV, CDR2 YYDKDF (reference sequence). CDR3 nucleotide sequence: TGTGCCACCAGCAGGGACAGGGCAGTCAACTATGGCTACACCTTC. Translation gives CATSRDRAVNYGYTF.

The chain combines TRBV6-5 with TRBJ1-1; no definite D call. Trimming took 4 bases from V and 1 from J, leaving 10 bases between them. This CDR3 has 14 residues. Germline CDR1 reads MNHEY; CDR2 reads SVGAGI. The CDR3 protein is CASSSPSKNTEAFF. The CDR3 DNA reads as TGTGCCAGCAGTTCCCCGAGCAAGAACACTGAAGCTTTCTTT.

CDR3 coding DNA: TGTGCCAGCAGTGAAGGCAGGGAAAGTAATTCACCCCTCCACTTT. Its translation is CASSEGRESNSPLHF. The V and J genes are TRBV6-4 and TRBJ1-6, with a tentative D call TRBD1 (5 bases). With 3 bases removed from V and 6 bases from J, the gap between germline ends came to 12 bases. This CDR3 has 15 residues. Germline V lookup: CDR1 MRHNA, CDR2 SNTAGT.

J is TRBJ2-6 and V is TRBV4-3, with 8 bases that match TRBD1. This CDR3 spans 22 amino acids. J gave up 0 bases and V 0 bases, and 16 bases lay outside the gene matches. Germline V CDR1 and CDR2: LGHNA, YSLEER. The chain's CDR3 is CASSQDVLGQDSLFSGANVLTF. Written as DNA, the CDR3 is TGCGCCAGCAGCCAAGATGTCCTGGGACAGGACAGTCTTTTCTCTGGGGCCAACGTCCTGACTTTC.

The rearrangement links TRBV6-1 to TRBJ2-5; D is uncertain. The DNA matches TRBJ2-7 better at its end, which makes the J call doubtful. Germline V gene data show CDR1 as MNHNS and CDR2 as SASEGT. This CDR3 is built from 12 residues. Here the CDR3 reads CAVRALYYEQYF. CDR3 DNA sequence: TGTGCCGTCCGTGCACTGTACTACGAGCAGTACTTC.

CDR3 sequence: CASSRTGKYGYTF. In DNA, the CDR3 is TGTGCCAGCAGCCGGACAGGGAAATATGGCTACACCTTC. This chain uses TRBV13 with TRBJ1-2; 8 bases line up with TRBD1. The ends lost 5 bases at V and 5 bases at J; junction bases unmatched: 4. The CDR3 totals 13 residues. Germline V gene sequence: CDR1 PRHDT, CDR2 FYEKMQ (reference sequence).

This clone appeared once. V usage is TRBV5-4 and J usage is TRBJ1-4; D may be TRBD1 (5 bases). Germline V gene lookup returns CDR1 SGHNT and CDR2 YYREEE (reference sequence). Trimming cost V 1 base and J 4 bases, with 14 bases left between them. The CDR3 consists of 16 residues. The CDR3 DNA follows: TGTGCCAGCAGCTTGAGCCTCGGGACTCTTAATGAAAAACTGTTTTTT. Protein: CASSLSLGTLNEKLFF.

This clone occurred once. The chain has TRBV2 and TRBJ2-1, with D hard to call. Deletions cut 1 base from V and 6 bases from J, with 7 bases between. Germline lookup yields CDR1 SNHLY and CDR2 FYNNEI. The CDR3 has 13 amino acids. CDR3 DNA: TGTGCCAGCAGTGAAGACAGCCTCAATGAGCAGTTCTTC. Amino acid sequence: CASSEDSLNEQFF.

The CDR3 sequence is CASSPAGDTQYF. DNA of the CDR3: TGCGCCAGCAGCCCAGCGGGAGATACGCAGTATTTT. V is TRBV5-1 and J is TRBJ2-3, with a weak D call TRBD2 (6 bases). Germline CDR1 and CDR2: SGHRS and YFSETQ. V was cut by 4 bases and J by 5 bases, with 8 bases left in between. The CDR3 length is 12 residues.

As regards this clone: One end of the junction fails to match germline, which may point to a read error. V gene TRBV5-1 combines with J gene TRBJ2-1; D may be TRBD1 (5 bases). Germline V gene lookup returns CDR1 SGHRS and CDR2 YFSETQ. The CDR3 extends over 15 amino acids. The CDR3 loop is CVSSFRGRAIDEQFF. The DNA of the CDR3 is TGCGTCAGCAGCTTCCGTGGCAGGGCAATCGATGAGCAGTTCTTC.

DNA for the CDR3: TGTGCCAGCAGCTTTGGGGGAGGGGGCAATCAGCCCCAGCATTTT. Protein: CASSFGGGGNQPQHF. This sequence joins TRBV5-6 and TRBJ1-5; D is possibly TRBD1 (5 bases). This CDR3 region has 15 residues. Trimming cost V 2 bases and J 2 bases, with 11 bases left between them. Germline V gives CDR1 SGHDT, CDR2 YYEEEE.

This chain uses TRBV19 with TRBJ1-4; TRBD1 matches at 9 bases. Germline V CDR1 and CDR2: LNHDA, SQIVND (reference sequence). The CDR3 runs 15 residues. Trimming took 9 bases from V and 0 from J; bases not matched to a gene: 5. The CDR3 DNA reads TGTGCCAGCAAAAGACAGGGGGCAACTAATGAAAAACTGTTTTTT. Translating it yields CASKRQGATNEKLFF. Based on the CDR3 plus reference TRBV19 and TRBJ1-4, the full variable domain is DGGITQSPKYLFRKEGQNVTLSCEQNLNHDAMYWYRQDPGQGLRLIYYSQIVNDFQKGDIAEGYSVSREKKESFPLTVTSAQKNPTAFYLCASKRQGATNEKLFFGSGTQLSVL.

The V gene is TRBV2, the J gene TRBJ1-2; 8 bases line up with TRBD1. The germline gives CDR1 SNHLY, CDR2 FYNNEI. Trimming removed 1 base from V and 7 bases from J; junction bases left unmatched: 2. This CDR3 contains 13 residues. CDR3 sequence reads: CASSEGTGLGYTF. The CDR3 DNA sequence: TGTGCCAGCAGTGAAGGGACAGGGCTTGGCTACACCTTC.

V and J are TRBV5-1 and TRBJ2-5; no reliable D call. Germline values: CDR1 SGHRS, CDR2 YFSETQ. This CDR3 contains 14 residues. V was cut by 0 bases and J by 1 base, with 7 bases left in between. DNA for the CDR3: TGCGCCAGCAGCTTGGACCGCAGCCAAGAGACCCAGTACTTC. This codes for CASSLDRSQETQYF.

This chain joins TRBV11-2 and TRBJ2-2; 10 nucleotides align to TRBD2. The junction had 9 bases not matched to a gene; V was cut back by 8 bases and J by 0 bases. Per germline, CDR1 SGHAT and CDR2 FQNNGV. This CDR3 spans 17 amino acids. This CDR3 is CASGGRSGGANTGELFF. The CDR3 DNA follows: TGTGCCAGCGGGGGGCGGAGCGGGGGGGCGAACACCGGGGAGCTGTTTTTT.

This clone appeared a few times. V gene TRBV4-1 combines with J gene TRBJ2-2; D may be TRBD1 (5 bases). With 8 bases removed from V and 0 bases from J, the gap between germline ends came to 7 bases. This CDR3 is 13 amino acids long. Germline loops: CDR1 MGHRA, CDR2 YSYEKL. CDR3: CASQQANTGELFF. The CDR3 region has the DNA TGCGCCAGCCAACAGGCGAACACCGGGGAGCTGTTTTTT.

CDR3 amino acids: CASSWTSGSQETQYF. CDR3 DNA sequence: TGTGCCAGTAGTTGGACTAGCGGGAGCCAAGAGACCCAGTACTTC. The chain carries TRBV19 and TRBJ2-5, with 13 bases aligning to TRBD2. The CDR3 sequence is 15 residues long. Germline CDR1 LNHDA, CDR2 SQIVND (reference sequence). J lost 1 base, V lost 5 bases, and 1 base had no gene match.

The chain employs TRBV7-8 and TRBJ1-1; D gene uncertain. Germline V gene lookup returns CDR1 SGHVS and CDR2 FQNEAQ. Deletions cut 0 bases from V and 5 bases from J, with 10 bases between. The CDR3 is 14 residues long. The CDR3 reads CASSLARDGTEAFF. The DNA for the CDR3 is TGTGCCAGCAGCTTAGCGAGGGATGGTACTGAAGCTTTCTTT. Variable domain in full (rest from reference TRBV7-8 and TRBJ1-1): GAGVSQSPRYKVAKRGQDVALRCDPISGHVSLFWYQQALGQGPEFLTYFQNEAQLDKSGLPSDRFFAERPEGSVSTLKIQRTQQEDSAVYLCASSLARDGTEAFFGQGTRLTVV.

This chain joins TRBV25-1 and TRBJ1-4; 11 positions match TRBD1. Per germline, CDR1 MGHDK and CDR2 SYGVNS. The CDR3 runs 16 residues. With V trimmed by 4 bases and J by 3 bases, 4 bases remained unmatched. This CDR3 reads CASSGTGGLSNEKLFF. In DNA, the CDR3 is TGTGCCAGCAGTGGGACAGGGGGCCTCTCTAATGAAAAACTGTTTTTT.

The V call is TRBV28, the J call TRBJ2-3; D gene unclear. From germline, CDR1 is MDHEN and CDR2 SYDVKM. CDR3 length: 15 amino acids. The V gene lost 2 bases and the J gene lost 2 bases, with 11 bases spanning the gap. The CDR3 loop reads CASSLDAGNTDTQYF. The CDR3, as DNA: TGTGCCAGCAGTTTAGACGCAGGAAACACAGATACGCAGTATTTT.

There are a few counts of this clone. The rearrangement joins TRBV13 to TRBJ1-2; 9 nucleotides agree with TRBD1. Germline V gene data show CDR1 as PRHDT and CDR2 as FYEKMQ (reference sequence). V lost 5 bases and J lost 3; bases outside the gene matches: 1. The CDR3 loop spans 13 amino acids. The CDR3 is CASSRTGDYGYTF. The CDR3 DNA is TGTGCCAGCAGCCGGACAGGGGACTATGGCTACACCTTC.

The rearrangement uses TRBV10-3 and TRBJ2-2; the D gene is possibly TRBD1 (6 bases). CDR3 size: 14 residues. Trimming removed 6 bases at V and 5 bases at J, with 13 bases between. Germline lookup yields CDR1 ENHRY and CDR2 SYGVKD. The DNA of the CDR3 is TGTGCCATCAGGCTAAACAGGGAAACCGGGGAGCTGTTTTTT. It encodes CAIRLNRETGELFF.

In its sample, this clone was seen a few times. The V gene is TRBV5-1, the J gene TRBJ2-7; D possibly corresponds to TRBD1 (6 bases). This CDR3 has 13 amino acids. Per germline, CDR1 SGHRS and CDR2 YFSETQ. Trimming cost V 5 bases and J 3 bases, with 12 bases left between them. CDR3 sequence (DNA): TGCGCCAGCAGGGGGGCAGACCACTACGAGCAGTACTTC. It translates to CASRGADHYEQYF.